This T cell receptor (beta chain) was found in a study of T cell repertoires in cytomegalovirus infection. TCRdb fed the reads into MiXCR, producing one record per CDR3 protein. The table lists under 250,000 distinct CDR3 sequences, around 6.6% of them singletons. The table lists this clonotype with many counts. This CDR3 region has 15 residues. The ends were cut back, 3 bases at V and 0 bases at J, with 9 bases in the middle. CDR1 DFQATT and CDR2 SNEGSKA come from the germline V gene (reference sequence). J is TRBJ1-6 and V is TRBV20-1; D is ambiguous. This receptor was obtained from a human donor in good health (CMV status not recorded). Some clones in this sample may be carry-over from other donors' samples. The material sequenced was PBMCs. CDR3: CSARQAGSYNSPLHF. DNA of the CDR3: TGCAGTGCTAGGCAGGCGGGCTCCTATAATTCACCCCTCCACTTT.